Below, 13 T cell receptor beta chains from the same sample are listed, as sequenced in a study of T cells in Graves' hyperthyroidism and ophthalmopathy. Amplified TCR beta CDR3 regions derived from RNA transcripts. An initial round of RT-PCR targeting the TCR CDR3 relied on the HTBI primer set. Via MiXCR, TCRdb re-called the multiplex PCR reads, giving one row per CDR3 protein. Of about 580,000 distinct CDR3 sequences in the sample, 46% were seen once. The material sequenced was peripheral blood or thyroid tissue (not recorded which). These receptors came from a woman in her late teens or twenties with Graves' hyperthyroidism.

The chain carries TRBV13 and TRBJ2-6; D assignment may be TRBD1 or TRBD2 (6 bases each). The ends were cut back, 5 bases at V and 1 base at J, with 21 bases in the middle. This CDR3 has 19 amino acids. Germline V gene lookup returns CDR1 PRHDT and CDR2 FYEKMQ (reference sequence). The CDR3 nucleotides are TGTGCCAGCAGCCCCACCGGTTCGTGGGGGGCTTCTGGGGCCAACGTCCTGACTTTC. This gives the protein CASSPTGSWGASGANVLTF.

J is TRBJ2-7 and V is TRBV10-3, with 7 bases aligning to TRBD2. The CDR3 is 14 amino acids. After removal of 5 bases from V and 0 bases from J, the junction contained 4 bases not matched to a gene. Germline-derived CDR1 and CDR2 are ENHRY and SYGVKD. CDR3: CAISSGVYSYEQYF. For the CDR3, the DNA is TGTGCCATCAGTAGCGGGGTATACTCCTACGAGCAGTACTTC.

This clonotype was counted many times. The chain employs TRBV9 and TRBJ1-5, with D maybe TRBD1 (5 bases). The CDR3 consists of 15 residues. Germline V lookup: CDR1 SGDLS, CDR2 YYNGEE. The V end lost 4 bases, the J end lost 2 bases, and 13 bases lay between the germline ends. CDR3 amino acids: CASSRGVGGNQPQHF. CDR3 in DNA: TGTGCCAGCAGCCGGGGGGTCGGGGGCAATCAGCCCCAGCATTTT.

In its sample, this clonotype was seen many times. The genes are TRBV6-5 and TRBJ1-5, with D hard to call. V shed 0 bases and J shed 4 bases, with 10 bases lying between them. The CDR3 is 15 amino acids. CDR1 is MNHEY, CDR2 SVGAGI, per germline. The CDR3 sequence is CASSYSARVNQPQHF. In nucleotides, the CDR3 is TGTGCCAGCAGTTACTCGGCGAGGGTTAATCAGCCCCAGCATTTT.

As regards this clonotype: This may be a read error, as it is one base from a much larger clone. This chain joins TRBV4-1 and TRBJ1-5, with D unresolved. The CDR3 totals 15 residues. CDR1 MGHRA and CDR2 YSYEKL come from the germline V gene. The V gene lost 4 bases and the J gene lost 5 bases, with 15 bases spanning the gap. Here the CDR3 DNA reads TGCGCCAGCAGCCGACTCCCAGGTTTTCATCAGCCCCAGCATTTT. Amino acid sequence: CASSRLPGFHQPQHF.

The V and J genes are TRBV4-3 and TRBJ1-4; D is perhaps TRBD1 (6 bases). The CDR3 extends over 14 amino acids. Trimming pared 1 base from V and 7 bases from J, leaving 10 bases between. Germline V gives CDR1 LGHNA, CDR2 YSLEER. This CDR3 is CASSQGGQSEKLFF. Here the CDR3 DNA reads TGCGCCAGCAGCCAAGGTGGACAGAGTGAAAAACTGTTTTTT.

The chain links TRBV2 to TRBJ1-2; D is uncertain. The CDR3 extends over 13 amino acids. In germline, CDR1 is SNHLY, CDR2 FYNNEI. V was trimmed by 0 bases and J by 4 bases, leaving 6 bases between them. Here the CDR3 DNA reads TGTGCCAGCAGTGAAGCAATGTCCTATGGCTACACCTTC. Its protein is CASSEAMSYGYTF.

This clonotype was recorded at least ten times. The rearrangement links TRBV7-2 to TRBJ2-4; the D gene is possibly TRBD2 (6 bases). This CDR3 is 13 amino acids long. Deletions cut 5 bases from V and 6 bases from J, with 11 bases between. Germline V gene lookup returns CDR1 SGHTA and CDR2 FQGNSA. The CDR3 reads CASSIGGVNIQYF. The CDR3 DNA reads TGTGCCAGCAGCATCGGCGGGGTAAACATTCAGTACTTC.

Details on this clonotype: A read error may be the cause here, since a much bigger clone is one base away. V is TRBV6-2 or TRBV6-3 and J is TRBJ1-6, with a possible D match to TRBD1 (5 bases). The CDR3 has 14 residues. The V gene lost 6 bases and the J gene lost 9 bases, with 15 bases spanning the gap. Germline lookup yields CDR1 MNHEY and CDR2 SVGEGT. CDR3 in DNA: TGTGCCAGCAGCTCGGAACAGGCCCGTTCACCCCTCCACTTT. It is translated as CASSSEQARSPLHF.

The chain carries TRBV29-1 and TRBJ2-3; D ambiguous. The CDR3 has 13 residues. The V end was cut by 4 bases, the J end by 3 bases, with 11 bases between. Looked up from germline, CDR1 is SQVTM and CDR2 is ANQGSEA. CDR3 region: CSVGPQATDTQYF. The CDR3 DNA follows: TGCAGCGTTGGACCCCAGGCAACAGATACGCAGTATTTT.

The CDR3 loop is CASSPGQLSQPQHF. As DNA, the CDR3 is TGCGCCAGCAGTCCGGGGCAGTTGAGTCAACCCCAGCATTTT. The chain joins TRBV10-2 to TRBJ1-5; possibly TRBD1 for D (5 bases). Deletions cut 5 bases from V and 10 bases from J, with 18 bases between. This CDR3 is built from 14 residues. Looked up from germline, CDR1 is WSHSY and CDR2 is SAAADI.

This clonotype was detected many times. The chain combines TRBV20-1 with TRBJ2-7, with a tentative D call TRBD1 (6 bases). Trimming took 6 bases from V and 3 from J, leaving 15 bases between them. The CDR3 has 13 residues. Germline lookup yields CDR1 DFQATT and CDR2 SNEGSKA (reference sequence). CDR3 sequence reads: CSAMDSWLYEQYF. CDR3 DNA: TGCAGTGCCATGGACAGTTGGCTCTACGAGCAGTACTTC.

The chain has TRBV24-1 and TRBJ2-7; no reliable D call. From germline, CDR1 is KGHDR and CDR2 SFDVKD. This CDR3 comprises 14 residues. V lost 3 bases to trimming and J lost 4 bases, with 12 bases between them. This CDR3 is CATSDPSPPYEQYF. As DNA, the CDR3 is TGTGCCACCAGTGATCCCTCCCCTCCTTACGAGCAGTACTTC.